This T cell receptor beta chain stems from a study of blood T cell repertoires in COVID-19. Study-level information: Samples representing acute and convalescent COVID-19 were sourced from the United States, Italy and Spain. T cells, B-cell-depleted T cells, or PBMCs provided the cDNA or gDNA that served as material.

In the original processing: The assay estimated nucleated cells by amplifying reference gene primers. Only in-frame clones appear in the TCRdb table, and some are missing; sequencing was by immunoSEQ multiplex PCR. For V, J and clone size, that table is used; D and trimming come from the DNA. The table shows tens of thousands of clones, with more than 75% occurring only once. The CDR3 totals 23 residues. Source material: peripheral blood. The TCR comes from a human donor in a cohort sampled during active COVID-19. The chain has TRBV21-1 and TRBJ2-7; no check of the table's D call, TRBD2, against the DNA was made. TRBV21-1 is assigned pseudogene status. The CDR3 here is CASSKEQIDPGSTSGSPFVEQYF. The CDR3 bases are TGTGCCAGCAGCAAAGAACAAATCGACCCGGGTTCGACTAGCGGGAGCCCTTTTGTCGAGCAGTACTTC.